The entry below describes one T cell receptor beta chain. Its antigen is still unknown. This specimen comes from a study of cytomegalovirus exposure and HLA in healthy donors. Overall study results and limits: A list of 150 or so TCR beta chains associated with cytomegalovirus was given.

V was clipped by 4 bases and J by 9 bases, with 12 bases between them. This CDR3 contains 13 residues. From germline, CDR1 is LGHNA and CDR2 YNFKEQ. Both 60 Vbeta primers and 13 Jbeta primers went into the PCR. Repertoires were generated with immunoSEQ multiplex PCR, while TCRdb's copy carries only in-frame clones and drops some. The sample lists some 200,000 clones, 82% seen once, with approximately 0.092% in the top ten. The V and J genes are TRBV4-2 and TRBJ1-4; a possible D gene is TRBD1 (6 bases). The sequence came from a boy younger than 10 in good health and CMV-seronegative. Specimen: PBMCs. The CDR3 sequence is CASSPRTDQKLFF. In DNA form, the CDR3 reads TGTGCCAGCAGCCCCAGGACAGACCAAAAACTGTTTTTT.